The rows below give T cell receptor beta chains drawn from one sample of a study of beta chain features in type 1 diabetes. Only in-frame clones appear in the TCRdb table, and some are missing; sequencing was by immunoSEQ multiplex PCR. This table holds about 410,000 clones, approximately 13% found once. The sample comprised naive CD4+ T cells from blood. The receptor source for this set is a man aged 25-45 years in good health. Both conserved end residues are trimmed from each CDR3.

>TRBJ2-2|TRBV5-1
ASSFSANTGELF
>TRBJ2-1|TRBV7-2
ASSFPGQGNNEQF
>TRBJ1-2|TRBV6-6
ASSSGSGAYGYT
>TRBJ1-1|TRBV29-1
SVERTGMNTEAF
>TRBJ2-4|TRBV5-6
ASRPQVWGKNIQY
>TRBJ1-1|TRBV18
ASSPQKRGVNTEAF
>TRBJ2-7|TRBV5-4
ASSQKTGDSYEQY
>TRBJ2-1|TRBV5-4
ASSRTVYNEQF
>TRBJ1-2|TRBV29-1
SVGVLVSYT
>TRBJ2-5|TRBV21-1
ASSKCFQETQY
>TRBJ2-7|TRBV25-1
ATTDSNEQY
>TRBJ2-7|TRBV7-6
ASSLVDSYTGTRSYEQY
>TRBJ2-3|TRBV2
ASSEALLAGADTDTQY
>TRBJ2-6|TRBV30
AWSFLRGPGGANVLT
>TRBJ2-1|TRBV6-5
ASSRSLQSEQF
>TRBJ2-3|TRBV11-2
ASRPQGPLTDTQY
>TRBJ1-1|TRBV6-6
ASSLGDEAF
>TRBJ2-5|TRBV19
ASSLRGLETQY
>TRBJ2-5|TRBV5-1
ASSKRSGRVETQY
>TRBJ1-2|TRBV30
AWSGTPYGYT
>TRBJ1-1|TRBV6-1
ASSEAAGNTEAF
>TRBJ2-3|TRBV30
AWGGFTDTQY
>TRBJ2-2|TRBV30
AWSSSTGELF
>TRBJ1-1|TRBV25-1
ASSRQGQPTEAF
>TRBJ2-1|TRBV10-3
AISEHRGSNNEQF
>TRBJ1-2|TRBV30
AWSVHRVNVYT
>TRBJ2-7|TRBV14
ASSHSLYEQY
>TRBJ1-2|TRBV9
ASSVKSDRLA
>TRBJ2-2|TRBV14
ASRPMAHTGELF
>TRBJ2-3|TRBV2
ASSPNLGADTQY
>TRBJ2-1|TRBV15
ATSRGLGLF
>TRBJ1-5|TRBV6-6
ASYRGASQPQH
>TRBJ1-4|TRBV29-1
SVPAEGGGNEKLF
>TRBJ2-3|TRBV7-9
ASSPLGDTQY
>TRBJ1-2|TRBV5-4
ASSFFTDSEGYT
>TRBJ2-5|TRBV7-9
ASSSRGRQETQY
>TRBJ1-3|TRBV5-1
ASSLSGPRSGNTIY
>TRBJ2-1|TRBV18
ASSPLQGYNEQF
>TRBJ2-2|TRBV4-3
ASSQGQGSTGELF
>TRBJ2-7|TRBV5-1
ASSPVVRLEGGEQY
>TRBJ2-7|TRBV29-1
SVVPTGSEQY
>TRBJ2-1|TRBV11-2
ASSLDFNANKI
>TRBJ2-5|TRBV7-2
ASSFQSSGQGGQVTQY
>TRBJ1-1|TRBV19
ASSTSKLGNTEAF
>TRBJ1-5|TRBV2
ASRLEEVQH
>TRBJ2-6|TRBV5-6
ASRGAPSGANVLT
>TRBJ2-2|TRBV29-1
SVGVGSYSAGELF
>TRBJ2-5|TRBV6-5
ASSYRDGQETQY
>TRBJ1-2|TRBV9
ASSVEDRGYGYT
>-|TRBV29-1
SVRTGAHEQY
>TRBJ2-7|TRBV11-2
ASSPETPAYEQY
>TRBJ1-5|TRBV5-1
ASSDGTGESQPQH